This TCR beta chain was captured in a study of graft-versus-host responses after intestinal transplantation. Overall study: Anti-thymocyte globulin induction was given to all recipients, followed by tacrolimus and steroids for three to four years. Findings and caveats of the study: GvH clonotypes were identified within recipient marrow, with a subset emerging first in ileum or blood. Maximum circulating GvH clone levels tracked with early post-transplant HvG decreases.

Repertoires were generated with immunoSEQ multiplex PCR, while TCRdb's copy carries only in-frame clones and drops some. This table has roughly 120,000 clones, just over 90% appearing once. Of note for this clone: Its antigen is not identified.

Per germline, CDR1 DFQATT and CDR2 SNEGSKA (reference sequence). With 1 base removed from V and 5 bases from J, the gap between germline ends came to 3 bases. The CDR3 extends over 11 amino acids. The sequences come from unstimulated CD4+ T cells sorted from spleen or lymph node cells, collected before transplant. The chain employs TRBV20-1 and TRBJ2-1, with D unclear. The sequence was obtained from a human donor who was the organ donor for an intestinal transplant. The DNA of the CDR3 is TGCAGTGCTAGAGTACACAATGAGCAGTTCTTC. Translating gives CSARVHNEQFF.